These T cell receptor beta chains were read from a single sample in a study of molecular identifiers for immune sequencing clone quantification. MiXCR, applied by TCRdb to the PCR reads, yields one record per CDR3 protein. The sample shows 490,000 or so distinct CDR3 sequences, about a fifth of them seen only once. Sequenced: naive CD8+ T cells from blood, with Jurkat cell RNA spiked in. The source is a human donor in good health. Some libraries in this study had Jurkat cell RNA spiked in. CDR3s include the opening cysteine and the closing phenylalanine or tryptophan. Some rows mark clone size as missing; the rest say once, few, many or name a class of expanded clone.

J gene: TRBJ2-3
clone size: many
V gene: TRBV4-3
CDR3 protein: CASSSSSGPADTQYF

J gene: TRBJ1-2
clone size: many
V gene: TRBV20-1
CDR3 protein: CSARDQTHPYGYTF

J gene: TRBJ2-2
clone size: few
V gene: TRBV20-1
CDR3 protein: CSASPSGGNTGELFF

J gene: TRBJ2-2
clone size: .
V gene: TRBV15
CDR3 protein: CATSRGGTGNTGELFF

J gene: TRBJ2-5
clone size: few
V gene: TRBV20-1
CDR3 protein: CSARVGTTYQETQYF

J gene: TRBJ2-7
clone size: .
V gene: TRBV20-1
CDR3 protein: CSATDRVNSYEQYF

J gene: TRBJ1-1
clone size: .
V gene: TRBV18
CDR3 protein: CASSLDRGDSIDTEAFF

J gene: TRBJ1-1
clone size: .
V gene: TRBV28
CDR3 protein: CASREVNTEAFF

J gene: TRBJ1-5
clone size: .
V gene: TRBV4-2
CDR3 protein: CASSQEWRQGSQPQHF

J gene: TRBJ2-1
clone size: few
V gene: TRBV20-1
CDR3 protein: CSARTRDSTYNEQFF

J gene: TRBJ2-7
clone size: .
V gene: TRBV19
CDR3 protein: CASSRTSGNDEQYF

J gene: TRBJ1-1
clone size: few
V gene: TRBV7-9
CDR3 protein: CASSFIQGTEAFF

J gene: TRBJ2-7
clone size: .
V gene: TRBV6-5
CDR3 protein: CASSFSDSNGYEQYF

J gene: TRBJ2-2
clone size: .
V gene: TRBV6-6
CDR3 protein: CASRLRTGGTGELFF

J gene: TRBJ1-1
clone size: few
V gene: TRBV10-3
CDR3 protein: CAISVYGQPNTEAFF

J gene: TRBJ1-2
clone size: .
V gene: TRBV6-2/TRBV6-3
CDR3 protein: CASSTRDNYRYGYTF

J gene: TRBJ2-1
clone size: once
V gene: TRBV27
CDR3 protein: CASSFRVVDNEQFF

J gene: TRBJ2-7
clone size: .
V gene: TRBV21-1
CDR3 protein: CASSTGGDKISYEQDF

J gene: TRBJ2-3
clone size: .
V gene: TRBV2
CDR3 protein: CASSDGLDTDTQYF

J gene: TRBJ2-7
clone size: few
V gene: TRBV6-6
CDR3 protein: CASSYPGLDEQYF

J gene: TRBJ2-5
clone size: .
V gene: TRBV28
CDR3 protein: CASTSLGELQETQYF

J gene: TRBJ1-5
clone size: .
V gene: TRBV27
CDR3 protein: CASSLVGLINQPQHF

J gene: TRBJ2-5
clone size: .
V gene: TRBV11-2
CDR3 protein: CVSSSGRDIQETQYF

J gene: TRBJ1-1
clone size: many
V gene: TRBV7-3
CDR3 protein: CASSPVGENTEAFF

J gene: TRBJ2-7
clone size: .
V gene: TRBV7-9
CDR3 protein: CASTDRDFYEQYF

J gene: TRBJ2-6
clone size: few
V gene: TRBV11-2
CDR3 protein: CASTRSGAEAGANVLTF

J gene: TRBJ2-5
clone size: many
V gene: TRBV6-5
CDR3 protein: CASSYSTWEETQYF

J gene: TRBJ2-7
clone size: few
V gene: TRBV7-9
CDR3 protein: CASSPLLSGGSSYEQYF

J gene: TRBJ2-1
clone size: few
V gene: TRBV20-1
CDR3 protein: CSAHRTSSSYNEQFF

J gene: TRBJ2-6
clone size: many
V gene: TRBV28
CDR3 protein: CASTKGGSGANVLTF

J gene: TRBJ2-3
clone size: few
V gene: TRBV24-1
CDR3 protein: CATSDTGGADTQYF

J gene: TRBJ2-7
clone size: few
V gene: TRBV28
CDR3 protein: CAGSLLTGFYEQYF

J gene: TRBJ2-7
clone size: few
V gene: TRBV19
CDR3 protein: CASSIEGRGYEQYF

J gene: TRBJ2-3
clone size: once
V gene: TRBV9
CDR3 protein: CASSVGRGRDSQYF

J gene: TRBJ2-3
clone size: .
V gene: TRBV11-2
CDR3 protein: CASCGLAGTDTQYF

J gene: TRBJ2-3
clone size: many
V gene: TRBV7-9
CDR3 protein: CASSPPLWGLISDTQYF

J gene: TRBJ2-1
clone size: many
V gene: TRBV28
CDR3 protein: CASSPWDGRHSYNEQFF

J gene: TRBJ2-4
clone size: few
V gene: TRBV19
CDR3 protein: CASSIDSGVVKNIQYF

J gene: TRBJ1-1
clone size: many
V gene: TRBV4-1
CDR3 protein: CASSQENRMNTEAFF

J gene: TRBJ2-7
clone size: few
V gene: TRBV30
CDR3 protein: CAWGHYEQYF

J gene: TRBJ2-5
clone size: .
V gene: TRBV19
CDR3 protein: CASSIDGVGTQYF

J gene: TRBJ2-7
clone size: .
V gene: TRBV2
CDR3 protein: CASSESVYEQYF

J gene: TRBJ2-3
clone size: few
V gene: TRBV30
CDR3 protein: CAGFSGDTQYF

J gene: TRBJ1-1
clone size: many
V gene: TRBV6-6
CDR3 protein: CASSYSRSATEAFF

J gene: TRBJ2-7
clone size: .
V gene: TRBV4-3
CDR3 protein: CASSQEPAGAPYEQYF

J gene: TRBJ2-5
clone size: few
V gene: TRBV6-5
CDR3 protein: CASSGGAGETQYF

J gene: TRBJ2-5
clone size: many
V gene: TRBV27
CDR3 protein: CASSPHLRQPQETQYF

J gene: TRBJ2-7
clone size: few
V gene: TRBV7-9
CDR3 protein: CASSLVTSPHYEQYF

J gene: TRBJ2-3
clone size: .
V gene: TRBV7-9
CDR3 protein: CASRLTSGGKADTQYF

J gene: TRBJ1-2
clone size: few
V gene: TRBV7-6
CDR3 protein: CASSPWGALDGYTF

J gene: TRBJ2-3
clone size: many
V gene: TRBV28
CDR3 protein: CASRRYDTQYF

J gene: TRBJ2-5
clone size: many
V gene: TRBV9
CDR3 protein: CASSVDDGAPSGVETQYF

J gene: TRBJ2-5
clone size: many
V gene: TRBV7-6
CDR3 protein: CASSLNIPRANQETQYF

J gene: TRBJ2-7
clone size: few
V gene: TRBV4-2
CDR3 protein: CASSQDLAGYSYEQYF

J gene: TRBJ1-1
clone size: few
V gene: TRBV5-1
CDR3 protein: CASSLLGQGVVVNTEAFF

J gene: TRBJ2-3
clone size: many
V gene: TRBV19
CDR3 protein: CASSIVEGATDTQYF

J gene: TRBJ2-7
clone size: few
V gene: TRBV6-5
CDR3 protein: CASSSSTGGFYEQYF

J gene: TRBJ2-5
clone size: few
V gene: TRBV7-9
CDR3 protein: CASSGVRGQETQYF

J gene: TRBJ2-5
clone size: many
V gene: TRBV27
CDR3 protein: CASSSIIGGPQETQYF